This T cell receptor beta chain was documented in a study of CD8+CD57+ T cells in acquired aplastic anemia. Study-wide results and limits: CD8+ Simpson's diversity did not differ significantly between patients and controls.

Patients chosen for sequencing had CD8+CD57+ cells that had expanded, as shown by flow cytometry. Blood was sampled before the patients had received any therapy. The template for TCR beta VDJ and CDR3 sequence profiling was genomic DNA. In TCRdb, the reads were re-called with MiXCR into one record per CDR3 protein. The sample consists of fewer than 250,000 distinct CDR3 sequences, roughly 53% of them appearing once. To note about this clonotype: The antigen is not known.

CDR3 size: 13 residues. V was trimmed by 6 bases and J by 6 bases, leaving 18 bases between them. Looked up from germline, CDR1 is DFQATT and CDR2 is SNEGSKA (reference sequence). Material: sorted CD4+, CD8+, or CD8+CD57+ T cells (not recorded which) from PBMCs. The origin of this receptor is a human donor with aplastic anemia. The chain uses TRBV20-1 and TRBJ2-7; maybe TRBD2 (6 bases). In nucleotides, the CDR3 is TGCAGTGCCCCGGAGGAGGGAGGCGTCGAGCAGTACTTC. Amino acid sequence: CSAPEEGGVEQYF.